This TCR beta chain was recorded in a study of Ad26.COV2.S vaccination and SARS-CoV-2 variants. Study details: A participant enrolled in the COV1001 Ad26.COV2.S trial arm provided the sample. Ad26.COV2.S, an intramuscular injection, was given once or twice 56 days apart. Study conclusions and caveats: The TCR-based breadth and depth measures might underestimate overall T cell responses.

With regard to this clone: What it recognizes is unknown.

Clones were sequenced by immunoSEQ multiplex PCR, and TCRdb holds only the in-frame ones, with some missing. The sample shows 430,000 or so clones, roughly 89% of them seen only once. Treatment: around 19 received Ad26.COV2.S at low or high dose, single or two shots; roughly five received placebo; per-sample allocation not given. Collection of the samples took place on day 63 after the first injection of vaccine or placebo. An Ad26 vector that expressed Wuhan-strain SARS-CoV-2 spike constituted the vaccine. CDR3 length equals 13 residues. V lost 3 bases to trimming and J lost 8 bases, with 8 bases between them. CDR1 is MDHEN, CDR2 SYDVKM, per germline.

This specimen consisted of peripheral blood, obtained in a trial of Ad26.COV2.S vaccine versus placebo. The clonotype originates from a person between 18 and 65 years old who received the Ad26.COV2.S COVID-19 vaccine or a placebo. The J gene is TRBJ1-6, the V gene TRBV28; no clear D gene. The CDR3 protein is CASSFLVYSPLHF. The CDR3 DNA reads TGTGCCAGCAGTTTTCTGGTGTATTCACCCCTCCACTTT.